This entry describes one T cell receptor (beta chain). Its matching antigen is unknown. This sample is drawn from a study of blood T cells in healthy people across ages. Study results and caveats: It was held that diversity estimates obtained from one million T cells represented underestimates.

With a J-beta primer mix and a sample-barcoded 5' primer, a second PCR ran 7 to 11 cycles. One entry per CDR3 protein results from TCRdb running MiXCR on the 5' RACE reads. Among about 680,000 distinct CDR3 sequences, around 45% were seen once, and the ten largest hold about a third. V was shortened by 5 bases and J by 5 bases, with 13 bases between the two germline ends. Germline lookup yields CDR1 SGHTA and CDR2 FQGNSA. This CDR3 comprises 14 residues. This sequence joins TRBV7-2 and TRBJ2-1; tentative D call: TRBD1 (5 bases). Sequenced material: blood. The TCR comes from a woman aged 55 to 70 in good health. CDR3 DNA sequence: TGTGCCAGCAGCACCCGACCCAGGGACAATGAGCAGTTCTTC. Translation gives CASSTRPRDNEQFF. The whole variable domain, remainder taken from reference TRBV7-2 and TRBJ2-1, is GAGVSQSPSNKVTEKGKDVELRCDPISGHTALYWYRQSLGQGLEFLIYFQGNSAPDKSGLPSDRFSAERTGGSVSTLTIQRTQQEDSAVYLCASSTRPRDNEQFFGPGTRLTVL.